This T cell receptor (beta chain) was captured by sequencing in a study of beta chain features in type 1 diabetes. Study details: Cell yields, gender and age were comparable in patients and healthy donors. Study-wide results and limits: In all four CD4+ subsets, TCRB CDR3 length was significantly, moderately reduced in type 1 diabetes.

Expressed TCRB transcripts were sequenced after all isolated RNA was converted to cDNA. Sequencing used immunoSEQ multiplex PCR; TCRdb keeps in-frame clones, though not all of them. Among nearly 700,000 clones listed, 13% were seen once. This clone occurred a few times. Its antigen remains unknown. The identical CDR3 is also encoded by other nucleotide sequences in the sample. The source material was naive CD4+ T cells from blood. This sequence was found in a man aged 18 to 30 with type 1 diabetes.

CDR3 protein: CSVDRGNTGELFF. In nucleotides, the CDR3 is TGCAGCGTTGACAGGGGAAACACCGGGGAGCTGTTTTTT. The chain is built from TRBV29-1 and TRBJ2-2, with D perhaps matching TRBD1 (6 bases). The V end lost 3 bases, the J end lost 2 bases, and 7 bases lay between the germline ends. The CDR3 extends over 13 amino acids. Looked up from germline, CDR1 is SQVTM and CDR2 is ANQGSEA.